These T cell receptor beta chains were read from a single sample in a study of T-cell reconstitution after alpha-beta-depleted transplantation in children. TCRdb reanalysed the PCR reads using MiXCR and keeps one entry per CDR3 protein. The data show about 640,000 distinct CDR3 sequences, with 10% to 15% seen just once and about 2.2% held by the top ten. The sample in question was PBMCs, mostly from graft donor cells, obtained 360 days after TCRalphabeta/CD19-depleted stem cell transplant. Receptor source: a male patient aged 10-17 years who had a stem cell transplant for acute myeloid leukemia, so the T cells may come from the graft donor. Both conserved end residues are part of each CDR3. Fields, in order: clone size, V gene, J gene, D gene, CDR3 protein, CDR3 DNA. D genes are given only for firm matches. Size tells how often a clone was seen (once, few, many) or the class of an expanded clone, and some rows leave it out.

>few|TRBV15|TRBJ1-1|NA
CATSRGGEIHTEAFF
TGTGCCACCAGCAGGGGGGGGGAGATACACACTGAAGCTTTCTTT
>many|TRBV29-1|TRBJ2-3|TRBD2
CSVEKVAGGGTDTQYF
TGCAGCGTTGAAAAGGTAGCGGGAGGTGGCACAGATACGCAGTATTTT
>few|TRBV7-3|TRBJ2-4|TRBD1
CASSLVSTGLVAKNIQYF
TGTGCCAGCAGCTTAGTTTCGACAGGGTTGGTAGCCAAAAACATTCAGTACTTC
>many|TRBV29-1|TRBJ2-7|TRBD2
CSALAGPPYEQYF
TGCAGCGCACTAGCGGGACCGCCCTACGAGCAGTACTTC
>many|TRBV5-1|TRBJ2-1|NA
CASKLPTVYNEQFF
TGCGCCAGCAAACTCCCGACAGTCTACAATGAGCAGTTCTTC
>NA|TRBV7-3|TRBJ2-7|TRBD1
CASSLDRAGNYEQYF
TGTGCCAGCAGTCTTGACAGGGCGGGCAATTACGAGCAGTACTTC
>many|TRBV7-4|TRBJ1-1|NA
CASSPPGAEAFF
TGTGCCAGCAGCCCTCCCGGGGCGGAAGCTTTCTTT
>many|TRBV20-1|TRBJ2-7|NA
CSASRAPDSYEQYF
TGCAGTGCTAGCCGGGCTCCAGATTCCTACGAGCAGTACTTC
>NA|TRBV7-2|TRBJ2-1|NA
CASSLSRPTNEQFF
TGTGCCAGCAGCCTTAGCAGGCCAACTAATGAGCAGTTCTTC
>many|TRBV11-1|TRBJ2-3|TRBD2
CASSRPERASGNTDTQYF
TGTGCCAGCAGCCGTCCCGAGAGGGCTAGCGGGAACACAGATACGCAGTATTTT
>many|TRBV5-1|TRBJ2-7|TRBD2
CASSLTSGFSYEQYF
TGCGCCAGCAGTCTCACTAGCGGATTCTCCTACGAGCAGTACTTC
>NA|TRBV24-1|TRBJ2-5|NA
CATSDSLAGQTQYF
TGTGCCACCAGTGATTCGCTCGCGGGGCAGACCCAGTACTTC
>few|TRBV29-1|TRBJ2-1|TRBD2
CSVWGGSGEPEQFF
TGCAGCGTGTGGGGGGGGAGCGGAGAGCCTGAGCAGTTCTTC
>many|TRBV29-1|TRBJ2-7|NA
CSVRGREGYEQYF
TGCAGCGTCCGGGGGCGCGAGGGGTACGAGCAGTACTTC
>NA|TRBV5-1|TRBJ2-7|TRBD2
CASSLAPAGPPYEQYF
TGCGCCAGCAGCTTGGCCCCAGCGGGACCACCCTACGAGCAGTACTTC
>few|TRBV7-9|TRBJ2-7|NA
CASSPGGWRYEQYF
TGTGCCAGCAGCCCAGGAGGGTGGAGATACGAGCAGTACTTC
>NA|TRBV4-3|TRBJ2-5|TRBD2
CASSQREGWETQYF
TGCGCCAGCAGCCAACGGGAGGGCTGGGAGACCCAGTACTTC
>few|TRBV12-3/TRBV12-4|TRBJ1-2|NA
CASSLSGSRGYTF
TGTGCCAGCAGTTTATCCGGGTCCCGAGGCTACACCTTC
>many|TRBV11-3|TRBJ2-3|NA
CASSRGRPDTQYF
TGTGCCAGCAGCCGGGGGAGACCAGATACGCAGTATTTT
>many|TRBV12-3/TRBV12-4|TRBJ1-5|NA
CASSDNQPQHF
TGTGCCAGCAGCGATAATCAGCCCCAGCATTTT
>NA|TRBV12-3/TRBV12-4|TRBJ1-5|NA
CASSLRVRLGHQPQHF
TGTGCCAGCAGTTTAAGGGTGCGGTTGGGTCATCAGCCCCAGCATTTT
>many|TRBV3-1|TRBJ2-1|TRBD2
CASSHPSGSFSGGPNEQFF
TGTGCCAGCAGCCACCCTAGCGGGAGCTTCTCCGGGGGACCGAATGAGCAGTTCTTC
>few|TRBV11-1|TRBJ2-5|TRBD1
CASSLLDRGHQGEETQYF
TGTGCCAGCAGCTTATTGGACAGGGGGCATCAGGGAGAAGAGACCCAGTACTTC
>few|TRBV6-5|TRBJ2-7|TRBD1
CASSYRLTGSSYEQYF
TGTGCCAGCAGTTACCGGCTGACAGGGAGCTCCTACGAGCAGTACTTC
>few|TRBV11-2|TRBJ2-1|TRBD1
CASSFLPTGSSYNEQFF
TGTGCCAGCAGCTTTTTGCCGACAGGGAGCTCCTACAATGAGCAGTTCTTC
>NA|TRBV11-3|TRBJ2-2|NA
CASSLDRTAGELFF
TGTGCCAGCAGCTTGGACAGAACGGCCGGGGAGCTGTTTTTT
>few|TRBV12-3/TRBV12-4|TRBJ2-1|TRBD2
CASSFFSLAGSYNEQFF
TGTGCCAGCAGTTTTTTCTCCCTAGCGGGTTCCTACAATGAGCAGTTCTTC
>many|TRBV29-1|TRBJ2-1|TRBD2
CSVEDRTSAHNEQFF
TGCAGCGTTGAAGATCGAACTAGCGCTCACAATGAGCAGTTCTTC
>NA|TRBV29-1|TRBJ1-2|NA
CSVGLGGGGYTF
TGCAGCGTTGGACTCGGTGGTGGTGGCTACACCTTC
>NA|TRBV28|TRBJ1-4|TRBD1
CASKLMGQGNEKLFF
TGTGCCAGCAAGTTAATGGGACAGGGTAATGAAAAACTGTTTTTT
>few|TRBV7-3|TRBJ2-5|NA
CASSPEVSRETQYF
TGTGCCAGCAGCCCTGAGGTATCACGGGAGACCCAGTACTTC
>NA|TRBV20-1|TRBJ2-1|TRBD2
CSARSQSRTSGRFNEQFF
TGCAGTGCTAGATCACAATCTCGCACTAGCGGGAGATTTAATGAGCAGTTCTTC
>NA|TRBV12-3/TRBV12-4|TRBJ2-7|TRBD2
CASSPQREGLGFSYEQYF
TGTGCCAGCAGCCCCCAGCGGGAGGGACTCGGGTTCTCCTACGAGCAGTACTTC